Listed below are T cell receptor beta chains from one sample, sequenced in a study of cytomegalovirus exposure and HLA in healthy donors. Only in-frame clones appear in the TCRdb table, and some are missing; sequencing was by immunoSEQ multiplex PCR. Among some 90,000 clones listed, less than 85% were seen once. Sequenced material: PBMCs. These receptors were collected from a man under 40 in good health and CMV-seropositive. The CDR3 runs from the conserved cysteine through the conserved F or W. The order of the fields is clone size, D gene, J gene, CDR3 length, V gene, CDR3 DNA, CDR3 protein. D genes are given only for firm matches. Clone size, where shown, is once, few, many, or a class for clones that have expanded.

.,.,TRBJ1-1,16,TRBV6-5,TGTGCCAGCAGTTACTCGAATTGGGGGCCGGGGACTGAAGCTTTCTTT,CASSYSNWGPGTEAFF
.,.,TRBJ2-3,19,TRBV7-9,TGTGCCAGCAGATCACCTGGGGGACCGGCGGCAAACCAGGGGGATACGCAGTATTTT,CASRSPGGPAANQGDTQYF
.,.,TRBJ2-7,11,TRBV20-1,TGCAGTGTTCCCTTTAACTACGAGCAGTACTTC,CSVPFNYEQYF
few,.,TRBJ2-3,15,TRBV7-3,TGTGCCAGCAGCTTCACTGGGGGGAGCACAGATACGCAGTATTTT,CASSFTGGSTDTQYF
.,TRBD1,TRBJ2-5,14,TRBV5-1,TGCGCCAGCAGCTTGGTCGACAGGGAAGAGACCCAGTACTTC,CASSLVDREETQYF
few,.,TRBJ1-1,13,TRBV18,TGTGCCACCCGAGCGGACAGGAACACTGAAGCTTTCTTT,CATRADRNTEAFF
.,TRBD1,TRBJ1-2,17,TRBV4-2,TGTGCCAGCAGCCAAGACCCCGGACAGGGAGTTCTGGCTGGCTACACCTTC,CASSQDPGQGVLAGYTF
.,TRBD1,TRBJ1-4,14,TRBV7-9,TGTGCCAGCAGCTTATCAGGGGGCGCCGAAAAACTGTTTTTT,CASSLSGGAEKLFF
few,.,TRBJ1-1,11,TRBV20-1,TGCAGCTCCACTTCGGCCAAGCGAGCTTTCTTT,CSSTSAKRAFF
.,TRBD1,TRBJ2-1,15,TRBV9,TGTGCCAGCAGCGGGGGACAGTACTCCTACAATGAGCAGTTCTTC,CASSGGQYSYNEQFF
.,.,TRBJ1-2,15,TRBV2,TGTGCCAGCAGCCCCCGGGGGATCGGATCGGGTGGCTACACCTTC,CASSPRGIGSGGYTF
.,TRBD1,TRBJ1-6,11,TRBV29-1,TGCAGCGTTGGGACGGACAGGTCTATCCACTTT,CSVGTDRSIHF
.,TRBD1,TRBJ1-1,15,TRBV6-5,TGTGCCAGCAGTGCCGAACAGGGGATGAACACTGAAGCTTTCTTT,CASSAEQGMNTEAFF
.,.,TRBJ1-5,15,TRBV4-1,TGCGCCAGCAGCCAATCAAGGGGGAGCAATCAGCCCCAGCATTTT,CASSQSRGSNQPQHF
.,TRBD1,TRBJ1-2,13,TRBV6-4,TGTGCCAGCAGTAAGACAGGGAACTATGGCTACACCTTC,CASSKTGNYGYTF
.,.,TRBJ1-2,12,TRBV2,TGTGCCAGCAGTGACGGTGGCTATGGCTACACCTTC,CASSDGGYGYTF
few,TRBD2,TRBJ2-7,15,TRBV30,TGTGCCTGGAGTCGGGGGGCTAGCGGGGCGTACGAGCAGTACTTC,CAWSRGASGAYEQYF
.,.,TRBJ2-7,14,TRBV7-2,TGTGCCAGCAGTCATAGCCGGAGCTCCTACGAGCAGTACTTC,CASSHSRSSYEQYF
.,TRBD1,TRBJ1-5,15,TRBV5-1,TGCGCCAGCAGCCTAGACAGGGATAGCAATCAGCCCCAGCATTTT,CASSLDRDSNQPQHF
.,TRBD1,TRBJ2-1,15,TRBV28,TGTGCCAGCAGTCCGGGGGGACAGGGGGCCAATGAGCAGTTCTTC,CASSPGGQGANEQFF
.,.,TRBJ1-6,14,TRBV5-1,TGCGCCAGCAGCCCGGGTACCGGGAATTCACCCCTCCACTTT,CASSPGTGNSPLHF
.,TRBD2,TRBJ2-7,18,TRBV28,TGTGCCAGCAGTACTCGGACTAGCGGGAGGAGGACGGCGGGGGAGCAGTACTTC,CASSTRTSGRRTAGEQYF
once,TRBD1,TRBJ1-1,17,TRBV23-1,TGCGCCAGCAGTCAATCGCGGGGGGGGACAGGGAACACTGAAGCTTTCTTT,CASSQSRGGTGNTEAFF
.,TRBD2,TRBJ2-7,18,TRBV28,TGTGCCAGCAGTCTTTCGACTAGCGGGAGCCCCCTAGGGTACGAGCAGTACTTC,CASSLSTSGSPLGYEQYF
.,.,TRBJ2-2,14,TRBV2,TGTGCCATCTCCCCCAGGGCGAACACCGGGGAGCTGTTTTTT,CAISPRANTGELFF
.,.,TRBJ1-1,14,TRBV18,TGTGCCAGCTCACCATGGGAGGGGAACACTGAAGCTTTCTTT,CASSPWEGNTEAFF
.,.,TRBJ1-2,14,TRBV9,TGTGCCAGCAGCGTAGGAGGGTCGAGCTATGGCTACACCTTC,CASSVGGSSYGYTF
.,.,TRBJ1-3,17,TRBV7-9,TGTGCCAGCAGCTTGGGGGGTTGGGGAAACTCTGGAAACACCATATATTTT,CASSLGGWGNSGNTIYF
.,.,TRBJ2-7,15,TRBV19,TGTGCCAGTAGTATGGGTAGGACAGCTTCCTACGAGCAGTACTTC,CASSMGRTASYEQYF
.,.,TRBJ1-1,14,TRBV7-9,TGTGCCAGCAGGCAGGGGTCCGAGAACACTGAAGCTTTCTTT,CASRQGSENTEAFF
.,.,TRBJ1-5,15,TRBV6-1,TGTGCCAGCGGATCCTGGACAGAGAATAATCAGCCCCAGCATTTT,CASGSWTENNQPQHF
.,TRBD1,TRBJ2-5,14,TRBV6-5,TGTGCCAGTATCCCCTCGACAGGGGGAGAGACCCAGTACTTC,CASIPSTGGETQYF
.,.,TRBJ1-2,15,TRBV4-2,TGTGCCAGCAGCCAAGAAGTGGCCCGTCCCTATGGCTACACCTTC,CASSQEVARPYGYTF
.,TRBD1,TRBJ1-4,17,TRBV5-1,TGCGCCAGCAGCTGGGGGGACAGGACCAACATGGGGGAAAAACTGTTTTTT,CASSWGDRTNMGEKLFF
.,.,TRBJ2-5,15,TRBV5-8,TGTGCCAGCAGCGGCGTGCGGTGGAGACAAGAGACCCAGTACTTC,CASSGVRWRQETQYF
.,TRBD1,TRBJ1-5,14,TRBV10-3,TGTGCCATCAGTGACGGACAGGAGGCTCAGCCCCAGCATTTT,CAISDGQEAQPQHF
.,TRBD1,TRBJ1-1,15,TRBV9,TGTGCCAGCAGCGGTCACAGGGGGGGGAACACTGAAGCTTTCTTT,CASSGHRGGNTEAFF
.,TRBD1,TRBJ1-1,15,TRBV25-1,TGTGCCAGCAGTGAATCTCGGGACAGGGGAATTGAAGCTTTCTTT,CASSESRDRGIEAFF
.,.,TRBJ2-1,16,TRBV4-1,TGCGCCAGCAGCCACATGGCACAGAGCTCCTACAATGAGCAGTTCTTC,CASSHMAQSSYNEQFF
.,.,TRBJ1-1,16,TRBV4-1,TGCGCCAGCAGCCAGAGACCCAAGACAGAGAACACTGAAGCTTTCTTT,CASSQRPKTENTEAFF
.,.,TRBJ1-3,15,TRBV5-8,TGTGCCAGCAGCTTGGAGAGGCTGAGTGGAAACACCATATATTTT,CASSLERLSGNTIYF
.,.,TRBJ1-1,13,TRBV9,TGTGCCAGCAGCGTAAGTGGGCTTGATGAAGCTTTCTTT,CASSVSGLDEAFF
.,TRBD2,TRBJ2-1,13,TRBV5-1,TGCGCCAGCACAAGACTAGCGGGCGATGAGCAGTTCTTC,CASTRLAGDEQFF
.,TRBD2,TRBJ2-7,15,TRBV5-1,TGCGCCAGCAGCTCCGGGGGGGCGACCTCCTACGAGCAGTACTTC,CASSSGGATSYEQYF